Below, 2 T cell receptor beta chains from the same sample are listed, as sequenced in a study of blood T cell repertoires in COVID-19. TCRdb keeps only in-frame clones here, not all; method: immunoSEQ multiplex PCR. Altogether 250,000 to 350,000 clones are present, 65% to 85% being singletons, with the ten largest covering more than 1.4%. Sequenced input: peripheral blood. Receptor source: a human donor with COVID-19, enrolled during active disease. The donor label of this sample is uncertain.

The chain has TRBV6-5 and TRBJ2-5; 9 nucleotides agree with TRBD1. Trimming removed 8 bases from V and 3 bases from J; junction bases left unmatched: 4. CDR3 length: 13 amino acids. The V gene's germline CDR1 is MNHEY and CDR2 SVGAGI. CDR3 bases: TGTGCCAGCGCGGGGGACAGGGAAGAGACCCAGTACTTC. Protein: CASAGDREETQYF.

The chain carries TRBV12-3 or TRBV12-4 and TRBJ2-1, with 7 nucleotides matching TRBD2. Trimming removed 7 bases from V and 9 bases from J; junction bases left unmatched: 6. The CDR3 is 12 amino acids. CDR3 loop: CASIRGGSEQFF. CDR3 DNA: TGTGCCAGCATCCGGGGAGGGTCTGAGCAGTTCTTC.